The sequence of this T cell receptor beta chain was determined in a study of blood T cell repertoires in COVID-19. This clone was detected only once. Original data processing: The authors estimated nucleated cell counts from reference gene primer amplification. Method: immunoSEQ multiplex PCR; TCRdb's copy keeps in-frame clones and lacks some. Clone size and V and J calls were adopted from that table, with D and trimming inferred from the DNA. Of 150,000 to 250,000 clones listed, roughly 80% are singletons. The CDR3 sequence is 14 residues long. Trimming took 0 bases from V and 0 from J, leaving 9 bases between them. Looked up from germline, CDR1 is GTSNPN and CDR2 is SVGIG (reference sequence).

V is TRBV30 and J is TRBJ2-7; tentative D call: TRBD1 (5 bases). The receptor was isolated from a man in his forties or fifties who had recovered from COVID-19. Sequenced input: PBMCs or T cells enriched from blood (not recorded which). The CDR3 reads CAWSVRGISYEQYF. In nucleotides, the CDR3 is TGTGCCTGGAGTGTAAGGGGAATCTCCTACGAGCAGTACTTC.